Ten or more counts support the clone carrying this TCR beta chain. The antigen is not known. Germline CDR1 is LNHNV and CDR2 is YYDKDF (reference sequence). The V gene end was trimmed by 4 bases and the J gene end by 4 bases; junction bases not matched to a gene: 12. The CDR3 spans 16 residues. These data are taken from a study of CD8 T cells in ankylosing spondylitis. Study findings and constraints: A motif in TCR beta, a set of eight or nine highly homologous variants, appeared characteristic of ankylosing spondylitis blood.

TCRdb called the 5' RACE reads again in MiXCR, with one record for every CDR3 protein. The table shows about 510,000 distinct CDR3 sequences, with approximately 5% occurring only once. The chain joins TRBV15 to TRBJ2-5; TRBD1 matches 7 bases. The sample taken for sequencing was blood, either unsorted or a sorted T cell fraction (not recorded which). The receptor was isolated from a male donor with ankylosing spondylitis. CDR3 sequence reads: CATSTAGDSRPETQYF. The CDR3 DNA reads TGTGCCACCAGCACAGCCGGGGACAGTCGGCCAGAGACCCAGTACTTC.